This section outlines one TCR beta chain sequence together with its context. This clonotype was picked up many times. The specificity of this receptor is unknown. Per-base quality was not reported, and no clone a single base away is much larger than it. This sample stems from a study of blood T cells in healthy people across ages (dated by TCRdb to between 2015 and 2017). For context, the study as a whole: Template switching captured roughly one uniquely barcoded TCR beta cDNA molecule per two T cells in model experiments. Age-related changes in TCR beta repertoire diversity were measured in the study by deep sequencing normalized with unique cDNA molecular identifiers. Donors were grouped into four age groups: young (average approximately 16 years), middle-aged (about 38), aged (around 66) and long-lived (roughly 80). Donors of different ages were randomly distributed across sequencing lanes to avoid experimental bias. Two additional independent replicas of 1 million unique cDNA reads from the same blood draw were analyzed for two donors (one aged 18 to 30 and one aged 80 or older).

The method behind the library was 5' RACE. The sequencing machine was an Illumina HiSeq 2500. A second roughly 6 to 12 cycle PCR used a sample-barcoded 5' primer and a J-beta primer mix. A template-switch 5' adaptor carrying 12 random nucleotides introduced a unique molecular identifier onto each TCR beta cDNA molecule. Each sample yielded at least 3 million CDR3-containing paired-end reads. All of the RNA was converted into first-strand cDNA using the Mint cDNA synthesis kit, with a TRBC-specific oligonucleotide serving as the primer. Following uracil-DNA glycosylase treatment, all cDNA underwent a first 18-cycle PCR with the universal primers M1SS and BC2_uni_R. The authors processed their data as follows. For normalization, 1 million high-quality reads, each with a distinct molecular identifier, were randomly selected from each sample. Reads with shared molecular identifiers were discarded instead of being binned into consensus sequences. MiTCR, run with a Q25 quality threshold and the strictest error-elimination algorithm, handled CDR3 identification, clonotype clustering and error correction. A nonparametric unseen species model with Euler transformation was used to estimate lower-bound total TCR beta diversity. TCRdb applied fastp at Q25 and MiXCR to the public reads, then kept only in-frame beta chains. Each entry is one CDR3 protein sequence, shown with its most common DNA and genes. These V and J calls rely on TCRdb rather than the paper's analysis. This sample holds about 590,000 distinct CDR3 sequences; about 30% were observed only once. The top ten constitute approximately 14% of the sample.

Donors were a few dozen systemically healthy Caucasian individuals from Russia aged roughly 6 to 100 years. Roughly 11 milliliters of peripheral blood were drawn from each donor into EDTA-treated Vacutainer tubes. Ficoll-Paque density-gradient centrifugation was used to isolate PBMCs, with at least 6 million per sample. Trizol reagent was used to extract total RNA from the PBMCs, yielding at least 6 micrograms per sample. For every donor, flow cytometry on a PBMC aliquot measured the percentage of naive CD45RAhigh/CD27high T cells. On the study overall, not on this receptor specifically: Because donor CMV infection status was unknown, age-related changes in expanded clonotypes were potentially confounded. Compared with the aged group, more naive CD4+ T cells, fewer expanded clones and increased TCR diversity were shown by the long-lived group, suggesting age selection. Observed TCR beta diversity per million T cells fell roughly linearly with age, and a significant reduction was already apparent by age roughly 40. Because profiling used bulk unsorted PBMCs, naive and antigen-experienced compartments could not be compared conclusively. The percentage of naive T cells measured by flow cytometry correlated strongly with observed TCR beta diversity. Total diversity estimates from one million sequenced T cells were considered lower bounds and underestimates.

The sequenced material came from blood. The TCR was taken from a woman older than 75 in good health.

The CDR3 has the sequence CAISGPGRHEQYF. DNA sequence: TGTGCCATCAGTGGGCCGGGGAGGCACGAGCAGTACTTC. Recombination linked TRBV10-3 to TRBJ2-7; TRBD2 might be the D gene, on 6 matching bases. The CDR3 covers 13 residues, taking in both the cysteine and the phenylalanine. The sequence is cut down to CDR3 DNA, 39 bases in frame from base 1. The CDR1 and CDR2 encoded by the germline V gene are ENHRY and SYGVKD. V loses 4 bases of germline sequence and J loses 5 bases, and the interval between the two ends is 12 bases.